The source of this T cell receptor beta chain is a study of ipilimumab plus nivolumab after autologous stem cell transplantation. Sequencing was performed with immunoSEQ multiplex PCR; in TCRdb, only in-frame clones are kept and a portion is missing. This sample has fewer than 85,000 clones, with 83% found just once. This CDR3 is 14 amino acids long. Germline CDR1 and CDR2: PRHDT and FYEKMQ (reference sequence). Germline trimming cut 5 bases from V and 0 bases from J; bases unmatched to any gene: 4. Starting 14 to 28 days after autologous transplant, ipilimumab 1 mg/kg was given. This clone was seen only a few times.

The sequences come from PBMCs, collected in a trial of ipilimumab plus nivolumab as post-transplant consolidation. This receptor was identified in a male donor with diffuse large B-cell lymphoma. The V and J genes are TRBV13 and TRBJ2-7, with TRBD1 matching over 7 bases. CDR3 bases: TGTGCCAGCAGCCTAGACAGGGACTCCTACGAGCAGTACTTC. It encodes CASSLDRDSYEQYF. Complete variable domain (other parts from reference TRBV13 and TRBJ2-7): AAGVIQSPRHLIKEKRETATLKCYPIPRHDTVYWYQQGPGQDPQFLISFYEKMQSDKGSIPDRFSAQQFSDYHSELNMSSLELGDSALYFCASSLDRDSYEQYFGPGTRLTVT.